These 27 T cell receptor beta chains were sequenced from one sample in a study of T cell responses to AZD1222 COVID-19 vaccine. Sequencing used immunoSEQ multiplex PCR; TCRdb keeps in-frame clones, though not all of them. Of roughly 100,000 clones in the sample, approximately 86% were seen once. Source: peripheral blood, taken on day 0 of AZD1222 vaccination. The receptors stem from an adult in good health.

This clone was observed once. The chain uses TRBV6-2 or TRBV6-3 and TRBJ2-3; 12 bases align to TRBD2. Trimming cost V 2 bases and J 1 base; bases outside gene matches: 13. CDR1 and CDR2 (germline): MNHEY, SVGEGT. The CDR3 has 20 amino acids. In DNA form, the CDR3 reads TGTGCCAGCAGTTACCCAACCCTAGCGGGAGGGCCTTCCGGCACAGATACGCAGTATTTT. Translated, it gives CASSYPTLAGGPSGTDTQYF.

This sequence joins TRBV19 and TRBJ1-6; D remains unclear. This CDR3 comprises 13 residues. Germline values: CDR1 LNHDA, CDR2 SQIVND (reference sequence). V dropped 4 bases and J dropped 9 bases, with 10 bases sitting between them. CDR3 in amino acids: CASSTYSSSPLHF. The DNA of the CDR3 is TGTGCCAGTAGTACCTACTCGTCTTCACCCCTCCACTTT.

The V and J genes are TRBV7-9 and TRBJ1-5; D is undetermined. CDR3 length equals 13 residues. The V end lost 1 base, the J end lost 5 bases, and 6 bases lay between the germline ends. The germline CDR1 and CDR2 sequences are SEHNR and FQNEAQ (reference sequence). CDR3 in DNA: TGTGCCAGCAGCTTAGGTAGTTATCAGCCCCAGCATTTT. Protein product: CASSLGSYQPQHF.

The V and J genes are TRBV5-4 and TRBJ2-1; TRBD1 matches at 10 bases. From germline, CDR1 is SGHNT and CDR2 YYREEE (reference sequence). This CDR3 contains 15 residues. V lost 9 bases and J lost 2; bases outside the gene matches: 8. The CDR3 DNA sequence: TGTGCCATGGACAGGGGGGGAGCCACCTACAATGAGCAGTTCTTC. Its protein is CAMDRGGATYNEQFF.

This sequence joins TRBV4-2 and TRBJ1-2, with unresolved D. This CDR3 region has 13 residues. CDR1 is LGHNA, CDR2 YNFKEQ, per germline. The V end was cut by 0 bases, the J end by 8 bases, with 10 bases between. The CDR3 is CASSQDLIGGYTF. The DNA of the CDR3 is TGTGCCAGCAGCCAAGATCTTATAGGAGGCTACACCTTC.

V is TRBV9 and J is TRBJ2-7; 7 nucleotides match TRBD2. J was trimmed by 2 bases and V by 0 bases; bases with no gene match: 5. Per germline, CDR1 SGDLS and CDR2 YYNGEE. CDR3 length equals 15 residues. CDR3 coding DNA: TGTGCCAGCAGCGTAGGGCTAGCGGAAACCTACGAGCAGTACTTC. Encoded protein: CASSVGLAETYEQYF.

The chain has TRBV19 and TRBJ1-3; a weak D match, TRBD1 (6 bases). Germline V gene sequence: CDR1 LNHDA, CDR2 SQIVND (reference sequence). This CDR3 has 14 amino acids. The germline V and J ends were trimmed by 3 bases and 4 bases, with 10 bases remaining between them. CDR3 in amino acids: CASSIGQIGNTIYF. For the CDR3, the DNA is TGTGCCAGTAGTATTGGACAGATAGGAAACACCATATATTTT. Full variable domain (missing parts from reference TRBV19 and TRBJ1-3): DGGITQSPKYLFRKEGQNVTLSCEQNLNHDAMYWYRQDPGQGLRLIYYSQIVNDFQKGDIAEGYSVSREKKESFPLTVTSAQKNPTAFYLCASSIGQIGNTIYFGEGSWLTVV.

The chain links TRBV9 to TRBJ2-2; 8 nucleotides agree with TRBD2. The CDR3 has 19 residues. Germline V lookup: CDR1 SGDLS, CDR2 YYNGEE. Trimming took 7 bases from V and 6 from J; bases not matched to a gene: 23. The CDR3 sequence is CASAKRPGGASIIPGELFF. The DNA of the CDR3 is TGTGCCAGCGCCAAACGACCGGGAGGGGCGTCTATCATCCCCGGGGAGCTGTTTTTT.

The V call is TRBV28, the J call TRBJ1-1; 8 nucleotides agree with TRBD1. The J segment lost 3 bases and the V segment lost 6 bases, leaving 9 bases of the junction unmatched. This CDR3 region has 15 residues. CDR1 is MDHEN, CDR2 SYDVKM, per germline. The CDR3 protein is CASRGTGKSYTEAFF. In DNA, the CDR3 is TGTGCCAGCAGAGGGACAGGCAAATCTTACACTGAAGCTTTCTTT.

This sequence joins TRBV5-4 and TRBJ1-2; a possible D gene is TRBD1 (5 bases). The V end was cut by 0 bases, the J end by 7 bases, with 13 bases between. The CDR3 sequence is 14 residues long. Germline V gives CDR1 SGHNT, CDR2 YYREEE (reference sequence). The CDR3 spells CASSLAILGPGYTF. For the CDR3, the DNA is TGTGCCAGCAGCTTGGCTATCCTGGGGCCTGGCTACACCTTC.

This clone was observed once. The CDR3 DNA follows: TGTGCCAGCAGCTTAGCGTCCTCGTGGAGGGGTCAAGAGACCCAGTACTTC. It specifies CASSLASSWRGQETQYF. This chain links TRBV11-2 with TRBJ2-5; perhaps TRBD2 as D (6 bases). The CDR3 has 17 amino acids. V shed 1 base and J shed 2 bases, with 17 bases lying between them. CDR1 is SGHAT and CDR2 is FQNNGV in the germline V gene.

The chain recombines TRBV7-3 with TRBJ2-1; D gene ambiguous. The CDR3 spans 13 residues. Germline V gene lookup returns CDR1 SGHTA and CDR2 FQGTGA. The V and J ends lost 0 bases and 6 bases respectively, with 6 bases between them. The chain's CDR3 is CASSLTPPNEQFF. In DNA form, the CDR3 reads TGTGCCAGCAGCTTAACCCCCCCCAATGAGCAGTTCTTC.

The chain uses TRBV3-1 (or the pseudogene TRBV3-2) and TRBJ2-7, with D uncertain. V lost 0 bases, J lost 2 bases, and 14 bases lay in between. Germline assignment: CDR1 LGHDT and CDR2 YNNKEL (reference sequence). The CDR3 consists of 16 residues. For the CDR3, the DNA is TGTGCCAGCAGCCAAGACTCCTGGCTAAGAACCTACGAGCAGTACTTC. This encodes CASSQDSWLRTYEQYF.

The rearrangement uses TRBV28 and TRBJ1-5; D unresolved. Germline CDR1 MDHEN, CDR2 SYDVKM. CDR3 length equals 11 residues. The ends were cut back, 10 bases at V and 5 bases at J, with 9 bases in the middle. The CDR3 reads CATRQDQPQHF. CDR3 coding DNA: TGTGCCACCCGCCAAGATCAGCCCCAGCATTTT.

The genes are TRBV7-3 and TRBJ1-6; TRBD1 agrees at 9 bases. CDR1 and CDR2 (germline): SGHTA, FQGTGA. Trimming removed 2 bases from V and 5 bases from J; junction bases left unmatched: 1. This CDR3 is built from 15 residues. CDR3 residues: CASSLGQGHNSPLHF. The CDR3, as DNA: TGTGCCAGCAGCTTAGGACAGGGGCATAATTCACCCCTCCACTTT.

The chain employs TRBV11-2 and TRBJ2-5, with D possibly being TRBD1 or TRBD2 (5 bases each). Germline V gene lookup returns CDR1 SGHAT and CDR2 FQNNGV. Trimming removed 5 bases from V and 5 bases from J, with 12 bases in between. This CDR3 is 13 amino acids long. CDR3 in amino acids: CASSLGTEETQYF. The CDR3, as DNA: TGTGCCAGCAGCCTCGGGACCGAGGAGACCCAGTACTTC.

The CDR3 sequence: CASSSPLRGLNTEAFF. CDR3 nucleotide sequence: TGTGCCAGCAGTTCCCCTCTTCGAGGGTTGAACACTGAAGCTTTCTTT. This chain links TRBV27 with TRBJ1-1; D remains ambiguous. V dropped 4 bases and J dropped 0 bases, with 15 bases sitting between them. Looked up from germline, CDR1 is MNHEY and CDR2 is SMNVEV (reference sequence). This CDR3 comprises 16 residues.

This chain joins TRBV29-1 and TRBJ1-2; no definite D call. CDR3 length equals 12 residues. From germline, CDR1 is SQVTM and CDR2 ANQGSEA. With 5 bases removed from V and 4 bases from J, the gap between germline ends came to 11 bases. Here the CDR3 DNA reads TGCAGCGTTATGGAGGGCCCCTATGGCTACACCTTC. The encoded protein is CSVMEGPYGYTF.

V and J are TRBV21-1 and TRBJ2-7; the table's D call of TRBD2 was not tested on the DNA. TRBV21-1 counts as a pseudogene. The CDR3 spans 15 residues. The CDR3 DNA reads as TGTGCCAGCAGCAAATGGACTCTTTGGACCTACGAGCAGTACTTC. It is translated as CASSKWTLWTYEQYF.

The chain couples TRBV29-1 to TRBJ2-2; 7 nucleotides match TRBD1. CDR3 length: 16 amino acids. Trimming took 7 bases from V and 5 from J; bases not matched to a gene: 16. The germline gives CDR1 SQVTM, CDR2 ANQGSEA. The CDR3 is CSAESRGSFGTGELFF. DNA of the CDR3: TGCAGCGCGGAATCCAGGGGGTCCTTCGGGACCGGGGAGCTGTTTTTT.

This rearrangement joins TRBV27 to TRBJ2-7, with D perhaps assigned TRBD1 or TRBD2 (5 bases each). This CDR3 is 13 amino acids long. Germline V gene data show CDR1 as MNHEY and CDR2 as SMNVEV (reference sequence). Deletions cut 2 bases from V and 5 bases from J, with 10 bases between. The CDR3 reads CASSLRTGHEQYF. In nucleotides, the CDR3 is TGTGCCAGCAGTTTAAGGACGGGGCACGAGCAGTACTTC.

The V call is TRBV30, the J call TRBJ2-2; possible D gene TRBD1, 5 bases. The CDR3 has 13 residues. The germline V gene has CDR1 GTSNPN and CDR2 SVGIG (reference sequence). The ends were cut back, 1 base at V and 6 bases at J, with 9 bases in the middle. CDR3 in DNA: TGTGCCTGGAGTGCTTCAGGGTCCGGGGAGCTGTTTTTT. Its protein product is CAWSASGSGELFF.

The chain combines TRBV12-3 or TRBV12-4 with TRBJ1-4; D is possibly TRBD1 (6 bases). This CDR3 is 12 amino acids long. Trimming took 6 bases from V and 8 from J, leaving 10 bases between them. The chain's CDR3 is CASREGGEKLFF. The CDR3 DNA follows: TGTGCCAGCAGAGAAGGGGGGGAAAAACTGTTTTTT.

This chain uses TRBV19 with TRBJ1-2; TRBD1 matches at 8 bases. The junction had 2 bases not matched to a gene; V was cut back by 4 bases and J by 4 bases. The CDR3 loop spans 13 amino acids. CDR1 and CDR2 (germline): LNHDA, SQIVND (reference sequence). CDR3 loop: CASSTGQGYGYTF. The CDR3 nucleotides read TGTGCCAGTAGTACCGGACAGGGCTATGGCTACACCTTC.

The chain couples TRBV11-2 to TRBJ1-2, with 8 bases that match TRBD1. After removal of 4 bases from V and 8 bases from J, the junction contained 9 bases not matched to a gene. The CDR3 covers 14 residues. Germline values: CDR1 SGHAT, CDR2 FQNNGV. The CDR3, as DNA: TGTGCCAGCAGCTCCCGGACAGGGACGAGCGGCTACACCTTC. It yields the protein CASSSRTGTSGYTF.

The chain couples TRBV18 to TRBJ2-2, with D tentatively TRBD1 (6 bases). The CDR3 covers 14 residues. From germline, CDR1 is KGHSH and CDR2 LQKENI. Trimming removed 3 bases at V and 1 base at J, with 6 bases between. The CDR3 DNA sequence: TGTGCCAGCTCACCGGGACAGAACACCGGGGAGCTGTTTTTT. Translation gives CASSPGQNTGELFF.

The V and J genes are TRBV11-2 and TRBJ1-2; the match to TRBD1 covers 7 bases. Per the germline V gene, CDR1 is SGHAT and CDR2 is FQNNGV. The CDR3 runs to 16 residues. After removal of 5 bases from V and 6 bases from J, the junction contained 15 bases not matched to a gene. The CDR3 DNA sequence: TGTGCCAGCAGCGCAAACCCCAGGGGGAGGGTGGATGGCTACACCTTC. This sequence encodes CASSANPRGRVDGYTF.